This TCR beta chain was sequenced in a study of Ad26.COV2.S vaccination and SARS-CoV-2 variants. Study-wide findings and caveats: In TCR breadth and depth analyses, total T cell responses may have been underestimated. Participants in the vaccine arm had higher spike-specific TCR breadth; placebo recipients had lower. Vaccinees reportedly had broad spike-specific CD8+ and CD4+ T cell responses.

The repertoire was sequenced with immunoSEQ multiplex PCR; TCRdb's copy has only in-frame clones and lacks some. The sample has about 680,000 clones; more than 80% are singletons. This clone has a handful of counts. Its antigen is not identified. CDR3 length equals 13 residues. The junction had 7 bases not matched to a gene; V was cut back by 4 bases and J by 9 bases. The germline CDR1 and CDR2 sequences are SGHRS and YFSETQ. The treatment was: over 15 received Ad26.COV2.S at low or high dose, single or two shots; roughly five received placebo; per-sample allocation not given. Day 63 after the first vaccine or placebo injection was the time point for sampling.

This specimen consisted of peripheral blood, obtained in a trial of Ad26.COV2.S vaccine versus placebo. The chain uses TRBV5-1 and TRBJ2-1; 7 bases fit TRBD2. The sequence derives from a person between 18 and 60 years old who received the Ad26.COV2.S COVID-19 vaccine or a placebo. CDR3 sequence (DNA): TGCGCCAGCAGCGGAGCCGGACTAGTTGAGCAGTTCTTC. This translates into CASSGAGLVEQFF.